This entry is about one T cell receptor (beta chain). Its cognate antigen is unknown. Germline V gives CDR1 SGHVS, CDR2 FNYEAQ. Trimming pared 5 bases from V and 5 bases from J, leaving 16 bases between. The CDR3 contains 14 residues. These data belong to a study of radiation and T cells in renal cell carcinoma. Profiled with immunoSEQ multiplex PCR; TCRdb holds only in-frame clones, not every one. This sample has roughly 45,000 clones, with 80% to 85% found just once. The study's findings and limits: Top tumor clonotypes rose in blood 2 weeks post-radiation, then contracted. Without pretreatment biopsies, baseline tumor clonotype presence was undetermined.

Time point of the sample: blood 4 weeks post-SBRT, at nephrectomy. Treatment described: 15 Gy SBRT to primary tumor, nephrectomy 4 weeks later. Blood was sampled at baseline, 2 weeks and 4 weeks after SBRT. This renal cell carcinoma was of the clear cell type. The chain joins TRBV7-6 to TRBJ2-7; D gene unclear. The source was blood, collected from a patient whose treatment included radiotherapy and nephrectomy. The source of this sequence is a woman between 70 and 85 years old with renal cell carcinoma. The CDR3 region is CASSPSIQANEQYF. The CDR3 coding sequence is TGTGCCAGCAGCCCCTCGATCCAGGCCAACGAGCAGTACTTC.